What follows is one T cell receptor (beta chain) and its context. Its antigen remains undetermined. No base qualities exist here, and no much larger clone lies one base off it. The data are from a study of blood T cell repertoires in COVID-19 (dated by TCRdb to the early 2020s). Study-level background: Collaborator samples came from the United States, Italy and Spain and covered acute and convalescent phases of COVID-19. The material from the prospective study consisted of cDNA or gDNA derived from T cells, B-cell-depleted T cells, or PBMCs. Deeply sampled blood TCRbeta repertoires from subjects exposed to, actively infected with, or recovered from COVID-19 were included in the dataset. Nearly every sample came with metadata listing a de-identified subject ID, COVID-19 status, age in years and sex. Where HLA class I and class II types were available, the types were taken from metadata supplied by the sample provider, not from assay-based typing. A freely available public database, intended as a resource for researchers studying the immune response to SARS-CoV-2, is where the repertoires were released. Samples were obtained from the ongoing ImmuneRACE study (first 160 participants) and from approximately 1,200 subjects provided by 6 global collaborators. Study-level results and caveats: How much clinical and demographic metadata was included differed by source and by participant, and the metadata was provided uncurated.

Including cysteine and phenylalanine, the CDR3 has 15 amino acids. The entry retains the CDR3 DNA only, 45 bases that are in frame from base 1. The germline V end is reduced by 1 base and the J end by 0 bases; junction bases left unmatched: 4. The germline V gene sets CDR1 to SGHRS and CDR2 to YFSETQ. Another Seattle source contributed samples from volunteer blood donors who had recovered from COVID-19. Whole blood was collected in K2EDTA tubes by collaborating institutions according to the institutions' own protocols. Collaborator samples were shipped for TCRbeta analysis as frozen whole blood, isolated PBMCs, or DNA extracted from either sample type. TCRbeta CDR3 regions were amplified from genomic DNA by means of the immunoSEQ Assay, a bias-controlled multiplex PCR. The source study handled its data this way. The number of nucleated cells in each sample was estimated from the amplification of reference gene primers within the assay. To quantify the absolute abundance of each unique TCRbeta CDR3 rearrangement, sequence reads were collapsed and filtered. Productive Simpson clonality was computed per sample as the square root of Simpson's diversity index over productive rearrangements. The immuneACCESS repertoire file appears here via TCRdb, limited to in-frame rearrangements. These files lack a portion of the clones; in checked studies, under half of the deficit traces to unresolved V genes, and the cause of the others is not known. V and J calls and clone size follow that table, whereas D and trimming were derived from the DNA. The sample table lists about 200,000 clones, approximately 90% of them with a count of one. 6.2% of the sample lies in the top ten.

Sequenced material: peripheral blood. This clonotype was obtained from a man aged 55 to 70 who had recovered from COVID-19. The V and J segments used are TRBV5-1 and TRBJ2-7; 7 central nucleotides agree with TRBD1. The CDR3 protein: CASSLTGQSSYEQYF. Read as DNA, the sequence is TGCGCCAGCAGCTTGACGGGACAGAGCTCCTACGAGCAGTACTTC. With the rest looked up from the reference TRBV5-1 and TRBJ2-7 genes rather than sequenced, the full variable domain is KAGVTQTPRYLIKTRGQQVTLSCSPISGHRSVSWYQQTPGQGLQFLFEYFSETQRNKGNFPGRFSGRQFSNSRSEMNVSTLELGDSALYLCASSLTGQSSYEQYFGPGTRLTVT.